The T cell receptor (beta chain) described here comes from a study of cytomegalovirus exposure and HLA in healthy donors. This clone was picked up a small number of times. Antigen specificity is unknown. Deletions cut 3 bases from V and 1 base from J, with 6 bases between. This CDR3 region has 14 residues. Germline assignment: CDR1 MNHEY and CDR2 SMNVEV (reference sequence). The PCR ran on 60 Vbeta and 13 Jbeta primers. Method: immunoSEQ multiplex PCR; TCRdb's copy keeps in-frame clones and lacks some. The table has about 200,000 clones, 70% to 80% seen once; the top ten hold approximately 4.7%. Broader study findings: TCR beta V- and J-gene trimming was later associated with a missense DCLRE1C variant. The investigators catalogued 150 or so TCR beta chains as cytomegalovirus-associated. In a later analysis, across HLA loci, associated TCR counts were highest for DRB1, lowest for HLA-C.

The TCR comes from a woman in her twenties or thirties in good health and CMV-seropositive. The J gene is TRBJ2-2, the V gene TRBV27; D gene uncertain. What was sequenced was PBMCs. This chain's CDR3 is CASSFVVNTGELFF. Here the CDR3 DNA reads TGTGCCAGCAGTTTCGTTGTGAACACCGGGGAGCTGTTTTTT.